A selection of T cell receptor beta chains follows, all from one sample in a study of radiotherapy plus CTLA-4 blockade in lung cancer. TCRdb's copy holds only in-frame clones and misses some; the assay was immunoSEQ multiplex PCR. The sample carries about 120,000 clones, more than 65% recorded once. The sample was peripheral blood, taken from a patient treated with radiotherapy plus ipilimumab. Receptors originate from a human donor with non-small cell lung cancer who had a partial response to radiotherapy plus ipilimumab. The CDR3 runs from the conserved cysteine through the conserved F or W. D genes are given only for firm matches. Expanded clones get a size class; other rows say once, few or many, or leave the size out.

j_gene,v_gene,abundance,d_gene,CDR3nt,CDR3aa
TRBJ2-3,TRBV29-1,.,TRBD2,TGCAGCGTCGGCCGGGCTAGCGGACGGGATACGCAGTATTTT,CSVGRASGRDTQYF
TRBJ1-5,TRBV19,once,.,TGTGCCAGTAGTATAGATGGGGGGAATCAGCCCCAGCATTTT,CASSIDGGNQPQHF
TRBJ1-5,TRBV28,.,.,TGTGCCAGCAGTTCAGACAGCGTGGGGAGCAATCAGCCCCAGCATTTT,CASSSDSVGSNQPQHF
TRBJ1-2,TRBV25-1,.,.,TGTGCCAGCAGCCTTTGGGGCGGCTACACCTTC,CASSLWGGYTF
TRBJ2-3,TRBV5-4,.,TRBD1,TGTGCCAGCAGCTCCCGGGACAGGGGATTAGATACGCAGTATTTT,CASSSRDRGLDTQYF
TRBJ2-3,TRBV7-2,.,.,TGTGCCAGCAGCTTAGCTTCCGGGACAGATACGCAGTATTTT,CASSLASGTDTQYF
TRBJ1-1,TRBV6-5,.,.,TGTGCCAGCAGTTACTCGAGGCAGGGAACTGAAGCTTTCTTT,CASSYSRQGTEAFF
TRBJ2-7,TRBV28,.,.,TGTGCCAGCACCAAAGCGGTAGCCCTTAGGGAGCAGTACTTC,CASTKAVALREQYF
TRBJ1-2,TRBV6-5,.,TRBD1,TGTGCCAGCTGCTCCGGACAGGGGGCGCATGGCTACACCTTC,CASCSGQGAHGYTF
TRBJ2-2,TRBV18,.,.,TGTGCCAGCTCACCAGACTCCCCGAATGTCCGCGGCGGGGAGCTGTTTTTT,CASSPDSPNVRGGELFF
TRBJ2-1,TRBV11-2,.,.,TGTGCCAGCAGACTGATTCCAAGCTCCTACAATGAGCAGTTCTTC,CASRLIPSSYNEQFF
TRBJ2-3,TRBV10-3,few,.,TGTGCCATCAGTGACCAGTACACAGATACGCAGTATTTT,CAISDQYTDTQYF
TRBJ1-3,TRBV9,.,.,TGTGCCAGCAGCGTAGATCAGGTCTCTGGAAACACCATATATTTT,CASSVDQVSGNTIYF
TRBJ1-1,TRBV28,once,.,TGTGCCAGCAGTTTTGCGACAGCAACGAACACTGAAGCTTTCTTT,CASSFATATNTEAFF
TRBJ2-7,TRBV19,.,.,TGTGCCAGTAGTTACGGAGGAAGCTCCTACGAGCAGTACTTC,CASSYGGSSYEQYF
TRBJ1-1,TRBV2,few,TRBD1,TGTGCCAGCAGCTTAGGACAGGAGGGGACAGCTTTCTTT,CASSLGQEGTAFF